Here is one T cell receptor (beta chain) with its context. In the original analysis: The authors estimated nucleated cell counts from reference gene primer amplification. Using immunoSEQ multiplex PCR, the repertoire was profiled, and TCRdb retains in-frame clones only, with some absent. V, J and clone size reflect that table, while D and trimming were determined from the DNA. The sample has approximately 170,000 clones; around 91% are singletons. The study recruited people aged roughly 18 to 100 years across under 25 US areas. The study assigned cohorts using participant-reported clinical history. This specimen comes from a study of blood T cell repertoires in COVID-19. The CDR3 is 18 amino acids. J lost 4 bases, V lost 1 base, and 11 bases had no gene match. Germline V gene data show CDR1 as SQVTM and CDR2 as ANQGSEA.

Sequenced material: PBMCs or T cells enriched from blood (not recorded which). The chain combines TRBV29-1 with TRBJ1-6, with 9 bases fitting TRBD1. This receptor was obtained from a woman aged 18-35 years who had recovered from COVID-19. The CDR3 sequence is CSVEVDEGTGNYNSPLHF. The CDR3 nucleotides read TGCAGCGTTGAAGTCGATGAAGGGACAGGGAATTATAATTCACCCCTCCACTTT.